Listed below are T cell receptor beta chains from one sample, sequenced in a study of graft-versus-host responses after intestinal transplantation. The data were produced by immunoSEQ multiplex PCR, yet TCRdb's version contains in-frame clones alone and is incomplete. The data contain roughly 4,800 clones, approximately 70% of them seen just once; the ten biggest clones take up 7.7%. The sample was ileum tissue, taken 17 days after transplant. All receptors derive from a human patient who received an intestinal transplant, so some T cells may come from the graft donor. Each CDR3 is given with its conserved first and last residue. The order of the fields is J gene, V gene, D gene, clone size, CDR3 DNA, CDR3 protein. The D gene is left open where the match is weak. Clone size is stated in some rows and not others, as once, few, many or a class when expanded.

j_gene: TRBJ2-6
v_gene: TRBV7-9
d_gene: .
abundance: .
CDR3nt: TGTGCCAGCAGCTTAGATAAGGGGCTGACTGGGGCCAACGTCCTGACTTTC
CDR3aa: CASSLDKGLTGANVLTF

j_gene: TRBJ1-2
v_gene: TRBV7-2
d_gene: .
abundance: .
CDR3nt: TGTGCCAGCAGCCACAGCGTTACAGGGAGGGGCTATGGCTACACCTTC
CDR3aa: CASSHSVTGRGYGYTF

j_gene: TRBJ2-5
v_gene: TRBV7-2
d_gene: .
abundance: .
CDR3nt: TGTGCCAGCAGCTTAGGGGGGGGGCCCCAAGAGACCCAGTACTTC
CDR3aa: CASSLGGGPQETQYF

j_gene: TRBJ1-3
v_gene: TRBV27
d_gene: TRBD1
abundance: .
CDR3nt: TGTGCCAGCAGCCCGACCACAGGGGGCGGAAACACCATATATTTT
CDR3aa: CASSPTTGGGNTIYF

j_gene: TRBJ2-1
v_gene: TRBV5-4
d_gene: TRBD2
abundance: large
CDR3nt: TGTGCCAGCAGGCCGGGACTACCGTCCTACAATGAGCAGTTCTTC
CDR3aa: CASRPGLPSYNEQFF

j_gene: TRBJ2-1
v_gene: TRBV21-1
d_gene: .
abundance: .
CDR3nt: TGTCGTAAGGACGTAACAGGGAAGAGGAACAATGAGCAGTTCTTC
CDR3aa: CRKDVTGKRNNEQFF

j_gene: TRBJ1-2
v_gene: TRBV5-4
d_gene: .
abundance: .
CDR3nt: TGTGCCAGCAGCTTGGGTCCCCTTGGCCCCTCCTATGGCTACACCTTC
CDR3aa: CASSLGPLGPSYGYTF

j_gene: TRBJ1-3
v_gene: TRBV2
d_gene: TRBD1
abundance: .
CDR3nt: TGTGCCAGCAGCTTAGGACAGGAGGTCACCATATATTTT
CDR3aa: CASSLGQEVTIYF

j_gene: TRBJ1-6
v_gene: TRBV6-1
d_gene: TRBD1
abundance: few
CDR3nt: TGTGCCAGCAGTGAATCCTACAGGGGGTCCCTGTATAATTCACCCCTCCACTTT
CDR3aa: CASSESYRGSLYNSPLHF

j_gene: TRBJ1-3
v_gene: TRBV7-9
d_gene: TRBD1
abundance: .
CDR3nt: TGTGCCAGCAGCCGAAGACAGGGCCTCTCTGGAAACACCATATATTTT
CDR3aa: CASSRRQGLSGNTIYF

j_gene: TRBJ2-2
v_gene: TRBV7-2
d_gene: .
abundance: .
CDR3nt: TGTGCCAGCAGCTTACAACAGAACACCGGGGAGCTGTTTTTT
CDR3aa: CASSLQQNTGELFF

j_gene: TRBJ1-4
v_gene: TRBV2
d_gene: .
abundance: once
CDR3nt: TGTGCCAGCAGTGACCAGAATAATGAAAAACTGTTTTTT
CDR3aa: CASSDQNNEKLFF

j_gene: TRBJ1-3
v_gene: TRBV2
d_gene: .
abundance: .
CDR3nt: TGTGCCAGCCATCTCAGAGGTGGAAACACCATATATTTT
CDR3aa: CASHLRGGNTIYF

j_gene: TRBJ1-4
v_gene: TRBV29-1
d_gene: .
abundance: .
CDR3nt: TGCAGCGCGCCAATCCGATTTCTGGACACACGGAGATTTGGGGTTAAGGGTAATGAAAAACTGTTTTTT
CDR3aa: CSAPIRFLDTRRFGVKGNEKLFF

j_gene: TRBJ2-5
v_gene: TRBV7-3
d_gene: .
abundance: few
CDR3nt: TGTGCCAGCAGCGCCAACGGGGTGGGGCAAGAGACCCAGTACTTC
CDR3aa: CASSANGVGQETQYF

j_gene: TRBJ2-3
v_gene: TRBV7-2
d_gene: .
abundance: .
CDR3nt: TGTGCCAGCAGCTTAGAGGCAGCGTCTAGAGATACGCAGTATTTT
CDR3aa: CASSLEAASRDTQYF

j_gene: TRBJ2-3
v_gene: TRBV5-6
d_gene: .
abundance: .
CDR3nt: TGTGCCAGCAGCTTGGCCTTTCGGGGGGCTAGCACAGATACGCAGTATTTT
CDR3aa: CASSLAFRGASTDTQYF

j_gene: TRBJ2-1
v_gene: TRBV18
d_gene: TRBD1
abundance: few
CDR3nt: TGTGCCAGCTCAGACAGGGGCGATGAGCAGTTCTTC
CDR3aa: CASSDRGDEQFF

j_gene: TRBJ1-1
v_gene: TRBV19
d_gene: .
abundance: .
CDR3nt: TGTGCCAGTAGTATAGCAGGGATGAACACTGAAGCTTTCTTT
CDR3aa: CASSIAGMNTEAFF

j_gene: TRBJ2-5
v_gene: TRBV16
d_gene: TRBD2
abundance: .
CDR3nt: TGTGCCAGCAGCCAACTAGCGGGGAGCCAACAAGAGACCCAGTACTTC
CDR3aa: CASSQLAGSQQETQYF

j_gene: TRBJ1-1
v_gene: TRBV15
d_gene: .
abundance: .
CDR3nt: TGTGCCACCAGCAGAGTGGGGAGCGTTGATTACACTGAAGCTTTCTTT
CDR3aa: CATSRVGSVDYTEAFF

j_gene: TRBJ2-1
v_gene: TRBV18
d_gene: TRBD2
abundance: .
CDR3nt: TGTGCCAGCTCACCCACTAGCGGGGGGGCCAGTGAGCAGTTCTTC
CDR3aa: CASSPTSGGASEQFF

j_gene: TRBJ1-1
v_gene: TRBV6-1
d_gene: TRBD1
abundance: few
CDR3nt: TGTGCCAGCAGAAACCCAGGGGGCACCACTGAAGCTTTCTTT
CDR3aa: CASRNPGGTTEAFF

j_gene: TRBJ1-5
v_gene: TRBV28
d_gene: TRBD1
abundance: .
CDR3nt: TGTGCCAGCAGTTTAGTGACACAGGGGAATCAGCCCCAGCATTTT
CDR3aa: CASSLVTQGNQPQHF

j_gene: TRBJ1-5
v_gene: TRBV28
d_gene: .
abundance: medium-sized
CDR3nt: TGTGCCAGCACACCGCTCGGGGGTAATCGTCAGCCCCAGCATTTT
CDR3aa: CASTPLGGNRQPQHF

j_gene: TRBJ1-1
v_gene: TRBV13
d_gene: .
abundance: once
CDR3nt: TGTGCCAGCAGTCCATCGGGAGAGGCGATGAAGGGCACTGAAGCTTTCTTT
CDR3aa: CASSPSGEAMKGTEAFF

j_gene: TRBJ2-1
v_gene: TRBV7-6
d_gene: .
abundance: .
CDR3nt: TGTGCCAGCAGCCAACAGGGTCAATACAATGAGCAGTTCTTC
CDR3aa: CASSQQGQYNEQFF

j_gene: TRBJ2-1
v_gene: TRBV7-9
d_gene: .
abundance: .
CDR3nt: TGTGCCAGCAGCTTAAGTAAGTCGGGACTGGATAACAATGAGCAGTTCTTC
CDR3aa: CASSLSKSGLDNNEQFF

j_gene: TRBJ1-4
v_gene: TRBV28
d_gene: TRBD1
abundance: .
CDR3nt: TGTGCCGGCAGACCACAGGGGGCAACTAATGAAAAACTGTTTTTT
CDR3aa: CAGRPQGATNEKLFF

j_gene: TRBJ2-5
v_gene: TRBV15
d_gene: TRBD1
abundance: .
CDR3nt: TGTGCCACCAGCAGAGATAGGGTCGGACAGGGGGCCGAGACCCAGTACTTC
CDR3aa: CATSRDRVGQGAETQYF

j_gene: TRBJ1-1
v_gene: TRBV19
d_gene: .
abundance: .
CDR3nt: TGTGCCAGTAGTATGGTTTCAGGGATTGGCACTGAAGCTTTCTTT
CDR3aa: CASSMVSGIGTEAFF

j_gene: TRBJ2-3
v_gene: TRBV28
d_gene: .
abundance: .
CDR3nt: TGTGCCAGCAGTCTGGGGGGAAGCACAGATACGCAGTATTTT
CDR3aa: CASSLGGSTDTQYF

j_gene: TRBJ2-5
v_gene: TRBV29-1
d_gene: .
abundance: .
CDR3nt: TGCAGTGGAGTGGGTCAAGAGACCCAGTACTTC
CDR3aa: CSGVGQETQYF

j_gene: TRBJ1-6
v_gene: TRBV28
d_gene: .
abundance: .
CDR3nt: TGTGCCAGCAGTTACGACAGGTGGAATTCACCCCTCCACTTT
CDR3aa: CASSYDRWNSPLHF

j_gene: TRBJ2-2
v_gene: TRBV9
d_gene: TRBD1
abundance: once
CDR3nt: TGTGCCAGCAGCGTAGAGACAGGGAGCACCGGGGAGCTGTTTTTT
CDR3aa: CASSVETGSTGELFF

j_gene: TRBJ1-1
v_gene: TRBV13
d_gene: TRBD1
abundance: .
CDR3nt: TGTGCCAGCAGCTCCGACAGGGGTGGCACTGAAGCTTTCTTT
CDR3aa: CASSSDRGGTEAFF

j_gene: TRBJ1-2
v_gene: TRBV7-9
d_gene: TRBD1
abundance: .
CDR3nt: TGTGCCAGCGACAGGGCTGTTACTAACTATGGCTACACCTTC
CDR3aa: CASDRAVTNYGYTF

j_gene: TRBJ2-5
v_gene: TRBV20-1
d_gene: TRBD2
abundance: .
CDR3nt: TGCAGTGGGGGACTAGGAGAGACCCAGTACTTC
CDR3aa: CSGGLGETQYF

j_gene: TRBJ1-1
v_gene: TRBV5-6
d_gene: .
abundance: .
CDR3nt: TGTGCCAGCAGCTTGAAGCGTACTGTACCGAACACTGAAGCTTTCTTT
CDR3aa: CASSLKRTVPNTEAFF

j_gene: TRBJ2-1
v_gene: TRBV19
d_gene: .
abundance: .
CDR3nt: TGTGCCAGTAGTATGGGCTACTACAATGAGCAGTTCTTC
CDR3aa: CASSMGYYNEQFF

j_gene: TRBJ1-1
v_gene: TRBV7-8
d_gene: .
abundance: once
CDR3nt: TGTGCCAGCAGCCCATCAGGGATCCAAAACACTGAAGCTTTCTTT
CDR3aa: CASSPSGIQNTEAFF

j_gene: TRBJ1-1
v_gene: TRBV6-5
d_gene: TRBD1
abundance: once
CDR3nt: TGTGCCAGCAGTTACGGGGCAGGGGGCGGGGACACTGAAGCTTTCTTT
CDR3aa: CASSYGAGGGDTEAFF

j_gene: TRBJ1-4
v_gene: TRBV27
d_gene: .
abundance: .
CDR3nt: TGTGCCAGCAGTTGGGGGAGGGGTGAAAAACTGTTTTTT
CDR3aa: CASSWGRGEKLFF

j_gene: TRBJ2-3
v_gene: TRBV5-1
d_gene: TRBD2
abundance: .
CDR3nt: TGCGCCAGCAGCTTCGGACTAGCGGGGGGAGATACGCAGTATTTT
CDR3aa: CASSFGLAGGDTQYF

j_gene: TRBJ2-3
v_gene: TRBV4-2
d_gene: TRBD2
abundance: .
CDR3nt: TGTGCCAGCAGCCCCGGACTAGCGGGGGGGCTTTACACAGATACGCAGTATTTT
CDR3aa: CASSPGLAGGLYTDTQYF

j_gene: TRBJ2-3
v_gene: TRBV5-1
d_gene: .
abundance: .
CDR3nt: TGCGCCAGCAGCTTGGGGGCGAGCACAGATACGCAGTATTTT
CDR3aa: CASSLGASTDTQYF

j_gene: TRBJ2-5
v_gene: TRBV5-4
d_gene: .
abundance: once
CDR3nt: TGTGCCAGCAGCTGGGACTCGCAAGAGACCCAGTACTTC
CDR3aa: CASSWDSQETQYF

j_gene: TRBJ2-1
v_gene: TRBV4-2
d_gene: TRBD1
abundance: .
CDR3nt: TGTGCCAGCAGCCAAGCTTGGACGTACAGGGGCAATGAGCAGTTCTTC
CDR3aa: CASSQAWTYRGNEQFF

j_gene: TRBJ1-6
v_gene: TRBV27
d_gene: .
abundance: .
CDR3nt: TGTGCCACCACATACAGGTTAGGCAATTCACCCCTCCACTTT
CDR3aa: CATTYRLGNSPLHF

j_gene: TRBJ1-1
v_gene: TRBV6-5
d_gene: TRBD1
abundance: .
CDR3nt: TGTGCCAGCAGTTACTCCGACAGGGCAAACACTGAAGCTTTCTTT
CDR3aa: CASSYSDRANTEAFF

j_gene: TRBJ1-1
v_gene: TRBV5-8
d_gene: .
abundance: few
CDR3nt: TGTGCCAGCAGCTTGACGGACTCAGCTGAAGCTTTCTTT
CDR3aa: CASSLTDSAEAFF

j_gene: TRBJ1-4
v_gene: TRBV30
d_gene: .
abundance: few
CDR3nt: TGTGCCTGGAGTGTAATCCAGGGTGGCGAGGAAAAACTGTTTTTT
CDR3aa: CAWSVIQGGEEKLFF

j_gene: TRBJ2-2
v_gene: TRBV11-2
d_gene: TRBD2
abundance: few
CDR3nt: TGTGCCAGCAGCTTACGACCGGGAGGTACCGGGGAGCTGTTTTTT
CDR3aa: CASSLRPGGTGELFF

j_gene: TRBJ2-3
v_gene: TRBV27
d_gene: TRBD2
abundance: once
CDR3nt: TGTGCCAGCAGCTCAGGGACTAGCGGAACCTACACAGATACGCAGTATTTT
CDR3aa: CASSSGTSGTYTDTQYF

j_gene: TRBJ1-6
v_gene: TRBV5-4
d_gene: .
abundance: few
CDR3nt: TGTGCCAGCAGCTTGATGGGGCTTCCCCTCCACTTT
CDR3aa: CASSLMGLPLHF

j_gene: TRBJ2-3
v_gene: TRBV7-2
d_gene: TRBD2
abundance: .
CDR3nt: TGTGCCAGCAGCTCCTGGACTAGCGGCCGCACAGATACGCAGTATTTT
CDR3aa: CASSSWTSGRTDTQYF

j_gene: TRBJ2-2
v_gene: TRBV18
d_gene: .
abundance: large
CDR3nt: TGTGCCAGCTCACCACGACAGAACACCGGGGAGCTGTTTTTT
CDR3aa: CASSPRQNTGELFF

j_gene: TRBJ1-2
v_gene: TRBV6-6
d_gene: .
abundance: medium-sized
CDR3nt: TGTGCCAGCAGTTACTCGAAGGGGAACTATGGCTACACCTTC
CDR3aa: CASSYSKGNYGYTF

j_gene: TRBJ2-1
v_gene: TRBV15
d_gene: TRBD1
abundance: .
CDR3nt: TGTGCCACCAGCAGGACAGGGTACAATGAGCAGTTCTTC
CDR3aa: CATSRTGYNEQFF

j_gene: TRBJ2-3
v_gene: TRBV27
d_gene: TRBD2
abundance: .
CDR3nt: TGTGCCAGCAGTTTACTAGCGGGGGGGCAAGATACGCAGTATTTT
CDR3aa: CASSLLAGGQDTQYF